One sample yielded the 2 T cell receptor beta chains listed below, sequenced in a study of cytomegalovirus exposure and HLA in healthy donors. Both 60 Vbeta primers and 13 Jbeta primers went into the PCR. TCRdb's copy holds only in-frame clones and misses some; the assay was immunoSEQ multiplex PCR. Of about 160,000 clones listed, about 73% are singletons. Sequenced sample: PBMCs. The receptor source for this set is a woman in her forties in good health and CMV-seronegative.

The chain carries TRBV11-2 and TRBJ2-1; 12 bases are shared with TRBD2. V dropped 5 bases and J dropped 5; count of bases not matched to a gene: 7. Germline V gives CDR1 SGHAT, CDR2 FQNNGV. The CDR3 sequence is 16 residues long. The CDR3 DNA is TGTGCCAGCAGCCGACAACTAGCGGGGGGCCACAATGAGCAGTTCTTC. Translating gives CASSRQLAGGHNEQFF.

The rearrangement uses TRBV28 and TRBJ2-6; TRBD1 is a possible D gene (6 bases). CDR3 length: 15 residues. Germline V gene data show CDR1 as MDHEN and CDR2 as SYDVKM. The V end was cut by 5 bases, the J end by 1 base, with 9 bases between. The CDR3 loop is CASSQTGSGANVLTF. Written as DNA, the CDR3 is TGTGCCAGCAGTCAAACAGGGTCTGGGGCCAACGTCCTGACTTTC.